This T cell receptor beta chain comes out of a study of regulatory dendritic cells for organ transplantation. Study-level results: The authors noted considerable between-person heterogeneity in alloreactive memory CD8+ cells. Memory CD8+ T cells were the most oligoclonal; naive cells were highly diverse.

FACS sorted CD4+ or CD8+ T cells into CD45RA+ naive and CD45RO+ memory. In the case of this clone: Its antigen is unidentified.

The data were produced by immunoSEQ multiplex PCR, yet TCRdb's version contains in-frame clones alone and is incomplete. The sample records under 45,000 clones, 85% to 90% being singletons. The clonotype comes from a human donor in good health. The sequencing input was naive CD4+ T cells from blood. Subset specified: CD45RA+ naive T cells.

The CDR3: CASSIDWVGEKLFF. The CDR3 nucleotides read TGTGCCAGTAGTATAGATTGGGTAGGGGAAAAACTGTTTTTT. The rearrangement joins TRBV19 to TRBJ1-4; D call uncertain. The CDR3 loop spans 14 amino acids. Trimming removed 0 bases from V and 8 bases from J, with 10 bases in between. The germline V gene encodes CDR1 LNHDA and CDR2 SQIVND (reference sequence).